The 29 T cell receptor beta chains below were found in one sample sequenced in a study of vaccination and CD4 T cells after COVID-19. This sample's treatment: approximately 11-day PBMC culture with coronavirus spike peptide pools or control peptides (ViraFEST assay). The Oncomine TCR Beta short-read assay was applied to DNA of cultured CD4+ T cells. One entry per CDR3 protein, called by TCRdb with MiXCR from the PCR reads. The sample consists of some 12,000 distinct CDR3 sequences, more than 30% of them appearing once. Antigens of these TCRs are unknown. The material sequenced was CD4+ T cells from blood, cultured in vitro, taken after SARS-CoV-2 vaccination. The receptors were sampled from a human donor who had recovered from COVID-19.

The genes are TRBV11-2 and TRBJ1-1, with 7 positions matching TRBD1. Germline trimming cut 5 bases from V and 1 base from J; bases unmatched to any gene: 7. This CDR3 contains 15 residues. Germline-derived CDR1 and CDR2 are SGHAT and FQNNGV. The CDR3 region is CASSANRGGNTEAFF. CDR3 bases: TGTGCCAGCAGCGCGAACAGGGGAGGGAACACTGAAGCTTTCTTT.

This clonotype was seen a few times. The chain has TRBV19 and TRBJ1-2; possible D gene TRBD1, 5 bases. This CDR3 region has 15 residues. With 7 bases removed from V and 5 bases from J, the gap between germline ends came to 20 bases. Looked up from germline, CDR1 is LNHDA and CDR2 is SQIVND (reference sequence). The CDR3 DNA follows: TGTGCCAGTACCTTTGGGACGGCTCTTGAGTATGGCTACACCTTC. It encodes CASTFGTALEYGYTF.

This clonotype ranks as medium-sized. The chain couples TRBV19 to TRBJ1-5; D uncertain. Trimming left V 6 bases short and J 2 bases short, with 5 bases between. Germline CDR1 reads LNHDA; CDR2 reads SQIVND (reference sequence). The CDR3 runs to 12 residues. DNA of the CDR3: TGTGCCAGTAGGGTAGGCAATCAGCCCCAGCATTTT. It yields the protein CASRVGNQPQHF.

This clonotype came up a few times. The V gene is TRBV6-5, the J gene TRBJ2-7; D remains ambiguous. Germline CDR1 and CDR2: MNHEY and SVGAGI. V was clipped by 0 bases and J by 4 bases, with 7 bases between them. The CDR3 runs to 13 residues. CDR3 in DNA: TGTGCCAGCAGTTACTCGGGTCGGTACGAGCAGTACTTC. Its translation is CASSYSGRYEQYF.

This clonotype is judged medium-sized. The genes are TRBV6-2 or TRBV6-3 and TRBJ2-7; TRBD2 agrees at 11 bases. The V gene end was trimmed by 3 bases and the J gene end by 5 bases; junction bases not matched to a gene: 9. The CDR3 runs to 16 residues. CDR1 MNHEY and CDR2 SVGEGT come from the germline V gene. CDR3 loop: CASSYPLAGVIHEQYF. DNA for the CDR3: TGTGCCAGCAGTTATCCACTAGCGGGAGTTATCCACGAGCAGTACTTC.

By frequency in the sample, this clonotype is medium-sized. The chain uses TRBV7-2 and TRBJ1-2; perhaps TRBD1 as D (5 bases). The CDR3 runs to 12 residues. The V end was cut by 5 bases, the J end by 7 bases, with 11 bases between. Per germline, CDR1 SGHTA and CDR2 FQGNSA. CDR3 nucleotide sequence: TGTGCCAGCAGCGCCTTGGGGGTTGGCTACACCTTC. It encodes CASSALGVGYTF. Based on the CDR3 plus reference TRBV7-2 and TRBJ1-2, the full variable domain is GAGVSQSPSNKVTEKGKDVELRCDPISGHTALYWYRQSLGQGLEFLIYFQGNSAPDKSGLPSDRFSAERTGGSVSTLTIQRTQQEDSAVYLCASSALGVGYTFGSGTRLTVV.

The chain combines TRBV6-1 with TRBJ2-1; D not resolved. Germline CDR1 MNHNS, CDR2 SASEGT. This CDR3 is 11 amino acids long. Trimming took 7 bases from V and 5 from J, leaving 6 bases between them. CDR3 DNA: TGTGCCAGCACTGCTGACAATGAGCAGTTCTTC. This sequence encodes CASTADNEQFF.

This sequence joins TRBV18 and TRBJ2-5, with 10 bases that match TRBD2. The J segment lost 4 bases and the V segment lost 7 bases, leaving 3 bases of the junction unmatched. Germline CDR1 and CDR2: KGHSH and LQKENI. This CDR3 spans 13 amino acids. The CDR3 sequence: CASFLAGGETQYF. Here the CDR3 DNA reads TGTGCCAGCTTCTTAGCGGGAGGAGAGACCCAGTACTTC.

This clonotype was counted a few times. The V call is TRBV28, the J call TRBJ1-1; a possible D gene is TRBD1 (5 bases). V lost 8 bases and J lost 1, with 20 bases in between. From germline, CDR1 is MDHEN and CDR2 SYDVKM. CDR3 size: 16 residues. The CDR3 DNA follows: TGTGCCAGCTGCACTCCCCGGGGGATACGGAACACTGAAGCTTTCTTT. Translating it yields CASCTPRGIRNTEAFF.

This clonotype was recorded only once. The CDR3 coding sequence is TGTGCCAGGGGACTAGCGGGAGGGCAGGTGGATACGCAGTATTTT. Encoded protein: CARGLAGGQVDTQYF. The chain couples TRBV2 to TRBJ2-3; the match to TRBD2 covers 16 bases. This CDR3 has 15 amino acids. With 9 bases clipped from V and 6 bases from J, the junction kept 6 bases outside the gene matches. Germline-derived CDR1 and CDR2 are SNHLY and FYNNEI. Drawing the rest from reference TRBV2 and TRBJ2-3, the complete variable domain is EPEVTQTPSHQVTQMGQEVILRCVPISNHLYFYWYRQILGQKVEFLVSFYNNEISEKSEIFDDQFSVERPDGSNFTLKIRSTKLEDSAMYFCARGLAGGQVDTQYFGPGTRLTVL.

The V and J genes are TRBV6-1 and TRBJ2-7; possibly TRBD2 for D (7 bases). The CDR3 totals 12 residues. Germline V gene sequence: CDR1 MNHNS, CDR2 SASEGT. Trimming cost V 10 bases and J 2 bases, with 12 bases left between them. DNA of the CDR3: TGTGCCACTCGAGGGGGGGCCTACGAGCAGTACTTC. It yields the protein CATRGGAYEQYF.

The CDR3 region has the DNA TGCAGTGCTAACAGGGACTATGGCTACACCTTC. Its protein product is CSANRDYGYTF. The rearrangement joins TRBV20-1 to TRBJ1-2; perhaps TRBD1 as D (6 bases). CDR3 length equals 11 residues. CDR1 is DFQATT, CDR2 SNEGSKA, per germline (reference sequence). Between the trimmed V and J ends, which lost 4 bases and 3 bases, there was a span of 6 bases.

This chain connects TRBV18 to TRBJ1-5; TRBD1 matches 12 bases. There are 16 residues in the CDR3. Trimming took 4 bases from V and 6 from J; bases not matched to a gene: 7. Per germline, CDR1 KGHSH and CDR2 LQKENI. The CDR3 DNA reads as TGTGCCAGCTCACAAACCGGGACAGGGGGCGTTCAGCCCCAGCATTTT. Its translation: CASSQTGTGGVQPQHF.

The V call is TRBV7-2, the J call TRBJ1-1, with no clear D. Trimming stripped 5 bases from V and 1 base from J, with 8 bases between. The germline V gene encodes CDR1 SGHTA and CDR2 FQGNSA. The CDR3 runs 13 residues. The CDR3 bases are TGTGCCAGCAGCCCTACAAGGAACACTGAAGCTTTCTTT. It is translated as CASSPTRNTEAFF.

The rearrangement joins TRBV20-1 to TRBJ2-7; 10 bases fit TRBD2. J lost 2 bases, V lost 6 bases, and 7 bases had no gene match. Germline lookup yields CDR1 DFQATT and CDR2 SNEGSKA (reference sequence). The CDR3 contains 14 residues. CDR3 coding DNA: TGCAGTGCGGTCACTAGCGGGGCTACCTACGAGCAGTACTTC. This encodes CSAVTSGATYEQYF.

The chain carries TRBV19 and TRBJ2-3; possibly TRBD2 for D (5 bases). Germline V gene sequence: CDR1 LNHDA, CDR2 SQIVND (reference sequence). The ends were cut back, 7 bases at V and 5 bases at J, with 10 bases in the middle. CDR3 size: 12 residues. CDR3 coding DNA: TGTGCCAGTACCGAGGGAAGAGATACGCAGTATTTT. Protein: CASTEGRDTQYF.

This rearrangement joins TRBV12-3 or TRBV12-4 to TRBJ2-3; D tentatively reads TRBD1 or TRBD2 (5 bases each). The CDR3 consists of 15 residues. V dropped 6 bases and J dropped 1 base, with 14 bases sitting between them. The CDR3 here is CASSHDRGGTDTQYF. The CDR3 DNA reads TGTGCCAGCAGCCATGACAGAGGGGGCACAGATACGCAGTATTTT.

V is TRBV5-1 and J is TRBJ1-6; 8 nucleotides match TRBD1. V shed 0 bases and J 7 bases; nucleotides not matched to a gene: 6. The CDR3 loop spans 16 amino acids. CDR1 and CDR2 (germline): SGHRS, YFSETQ. The CDR3 reads CASSLEWGQANSPLHF. CDR3 DNA: TGCGCCAGCAGCTTGGAATGGGGACAGGCCAATTCACCCCTCCACTTT.

V usage is TRBV21-1 and J usage is TRBJ2-1; the table calls TRBD2, which could not be checked here. TRBV21-1 is labeled a pseudogene. CDR3 length: 15 amino acids. CDR3 sequence: CASSATTSGYNEQFF. CDR3 nucleotides: TGTGCCAGCAGCGCGACGACTAGCGGTTACAATGAGCAGTTCTTC.

This clonotype was detected only a few times. The chain has TRBV27 and TRBJ1-6, with 9 bases identical to TRBD1. The ends lost 6 bases at V and 7 bases at J; junction bases unmatched: 10. This CDR3 has 16 residues. Per germline, CDR1 MNHEY and CDR2 SMNVEV (reference sequence). This chain's CDR3 is CASRDPGQGRNSPLHF. CDR3 bases: TGTGCCAGCAGGGACCCCGGACAGGGGCGAAATTCACCCCTCCACTTT.

This clonotype has only a few counts. J is TRBJ1-5 and V is TRBV19, with D possibly being TRBD1 (6 bases). This CDR3 contains 15 residues. Germline V gene data show CDR1 as LNHDA and CDR2 as SQIVND (reference sequence). Trimming left V 1 base short and J 8 bases short, with 15 bases between. The CDR3 protein is CASSIGDTLVEPQHF. In DNA form, the CDR3 reads TGTGCCAGTAGTATAGGGGACACCTTAGTGGAGCCCCAGCATTTT.

This clonotype was picked up a small number of times. This chain joins TRBV7-9 and TRBJ1-6, with D hard to call. Trimming cost V 5 bases and J 8 bases, with 10 bases left between them. Germline loops: CDR1 SEHNR, CDR2 FQNEAQ (reference sequence). The CDR3 loop spans 13 amino acids. DNA for the CDR3: TGTGCCAGCAGCACCTATTCAGATTCACCCCTCCACTTT. Its translation is CASSTYSDSPLHF.

The rearrangement joins TRBV7-3 to TRBJ2-1; TRBD2 agrees at 7 bases. CDR1 and CDR2 from the germline V gene are SGHTA and FQGTGA. This CDR3 contains 16 residues. J lost 7 bases, V lost 1 base, and 10 bases had no gene match. The CDR3 loop is CASSLITKRDLNEQFF. The CDR3, as DNA: TGTGCCAGCAGCTTAATAACCAAGCGGGATCTAAATGAGCAGTTCTTC.

By frequency in the sample, this clonotype is medium-sized. This chain connects TRBV20-1 to TRBJ2-5, with 8 bases that match TRBD1. J was trimmed by 5 bases and V by 5 bases; bases with no gene match: 4. Germline loops: CDR1 DFQATT, CDR2 SNEGSKA (reference sequence). This CDR3 is 12 amino acids long. In nucleotides, the CDR3 is TGCAGTGCTCGAACAGGGGGTGAGACCCAGTACTTC. Its protein is CSARTGGETQYF.

This clonotype was observed a handful of times. The chain combines TRBV6-1 with TRBJ1-2, with 8 bases lining up with TRBD1. Trimming took 5 bases from V and 2 from J; bases not matched to a gene: 4. The CDR3 sequence is 14 residues long. CDR1 and CDR2 from the germline V gene are MNHNS and SASEGT. This CDR3 is CASSKDRANYGYTF. CDR3 sequence (DNA): TGTGCCAGCAGTAAGGACAGGGCCAACTATGGCTACACCTTC.

The chain couples TRBV20-1 to TRBJ2-7, with TRBD2 matching over 8 bases. With V trimmed by 3 bases and J by 12 bases, 10 bases remained unmatched. CDR1 and CDR2 (germline): DFQATT, SNEGSKA (reference sequence). CDR3 length: 12 residues. DNA of the CDR3: TGCAGTGCTAGCAGGACTAGCTCATCGCCGTACTTC. It codes for CSASRTSSSPYF.

With regard to this clonotype: The junction departs from the called germline gene at one end, perhaps through a read error. The chain carries TRBV15 and TRBJ2-3; perhaps TRBD2 as D (6 bases). The length of the CDR3 is 16 residues. CDR1 is LNHNV and CDR2 is YYDKDF in the germline V gene (reference sequence). CDR3 loop: CATSRGGRGDTDTRYF. CDR3 in DNA: TGTGCCACCAGCAGAGGAGGGCGGGGAGACACAGATACGCGGTATTTT.

In its sample, this clonotype was seen once. The chain has TRBV6-1 and TRBJ2-7; the match to TRBD2 covers 8 bases. V lost 4 bases, J lost 3 bases, and 11 bases stayed unmatched. Germline-derived CDR1 and CDR2 are MNHNS and SASEGT. CDR3 size: 16 residues. The DNA of the CDR3 is TGTGCCAGCAGTGCCCTCCCGGGGAGCGGGAGCTACGAGCAGTACTTC. Its protein product is CASSALPGSGSYEQYF.

In its sample, this clonotype was seen a few times. The rearrangement links TRBV7-6 to TRBJ1-1; 10 bases align to TRBD1. The CDR3 has 17 amino acids. Unmatched junction bases numbered 10, after V lost 5 bases and J lost 1 base. Germline V gene sequence: CDR1 SGHVS, CDR2 FNYEAQ. This CDR3 reads CASSNRDRGLRNTEAFF. DNA for the CDR3: TGTGCCAGCAGCAACCGGGACAGGGGCCTGAGGAACACTGAAGCTTTCTTT.